The 18 T cell receptor beta chains reported below all come from one sample, sequenced in a study of cytomegalovirus exposure and HLA in healthy donors. Researchers ran the PCR with 60 Vbeta and 13 Jbeta primers. This table comes from immunoSEQ multiplex PCR, and its TCRdb copy is limited to in-frame clones, with some not included. The repertoire shows about 150,000 clones; the top ten hold about 1.6%. Sequencing was performed on PBMCs. These receptors all come from a woman in her forties or fifties in good health and CMV-seronegative.

The V and J genes are TRBV7-2 and TRBJ2-2; a possible D gene is TRBD1 (5 bases). Between the trimmed V and J ends, which lost 0 bases and 5 bases, there was a span of 10 bases. Germline V CDR1 and CDR2: SGHTA, FQGNSA. The CDR3 extends over 15 amino acids. In DNA, the CDR3 is TGTGCCAGCAGCTTAGCGGGGCCTTCAACCGGGGAGCTGTTTTTT. This sequence encodes CASSLAGPSTGELFF.

The gene calls are TRBV4-3 and TRBJ2-1; D remains ambiguous. There are 13 residues in the CDR3. V gave up 1 base and J gave up 4 bases, with 5 bases separating them. Germline V lookup: CDR1 LGHNA, CDR2 YSLEER. The CDR3 sequence: CASSQVGYNEQFF. The CDR3 bases are TGCGCCAGCAGCCAAGTCGGTTACAATGAGCAGTTCTTC.

The chain employs TRBV9 and TRBJ2-2; D is ambiguous. The CDR3 totals 14 residues. In germline, CDR1 is SGDLS, CDR2 YYNGEE. Trimming pared 0 bases from V and 5 bases from J, leaving 8 bases between. CDR3 sequence (DNA): TGTGCCAGCAGCGTAGCTTCTCAGACCGGGGAGCTGTTTTTT. The encoded protein is CASSVASQTGELFF.

The CDR3 sequence: CASREGGSGNTIYF. As DNA, the CDR3 is TGCGCCAGCAGGGAAGGGGGCTCTGGAAACACCATATATTTT. The J gene is TRBJ1-3, the V gene TRBV10-2, with TRBD1 as a possible D gene (6 bases). Trimming cost V 6 bases and J 0 bases, with 9 bases left between them. The CDR3 spans 14 residues. Per the germline V gene, CDR1 is WSHSY and CDR2 is SAAADI.

Remarks on this clone: The sample holds other DNA sequences that translate to the same CDR3. The chain carries TRBV7-2 and TRBJ1-2, with 9 nucleotides matching TRBD1. CDR1 SGHTA and CDR2 FQGNSA come from the germline V gene. The CDR3 runs 13 residues. V dropped 4 bases and J dropped 5; count of bases not matched to a gene: 2. CDR3: CASSSGQGYGYTF. For the CDR3, the DNA is TGTGCCAGCAGCTCTGGACAGGGGTATGGCTACACCTTC.

The chain uses TRBV7-8 and TRBJ1-6; no firm D call. V was clipped by 0 bases and J by 5 bases, with 14 bases between them. This CDR3 region has 17 residues. The germline CDR1 and CDR2 sequences are SGHVS and FQNEAQ. The CDR3 nucleotides are TGTGCCAGCAGCTTAGCTCCGCTAGGAGCTCATAATTCACCCCTCCACTTT. Residues: CASSLAPLGAHNSPLHF.

The J gene is TRBJ2-7, the V gene TRBV4-3, with TRBD2 identical over 8 bases. The length of the CDR3 is 15 residues. CDR1 and CDR2 from the germline V gene are LGHNA and YSLEER. J lost 4 bases, V lost 1 base, and 6 bases had no gene match. CDR3 protein: CASSQASGSGYEQYF. The CDR3 DNA sequence: TGCGCCAGCAGCCAAGCCAGCGGGAGTGGTTACGAGCAGTACTTC.

V usage is TRBV19 and J usage is TRBJ1-2; 7 bases are shared with TRBD1. The junction had 4 bases not matched to a gene; V was cut back by 8 bases and J by 4 bases. The CDR3 length is 12 residues. Germline loops: CDR1 LNHDA, CDR2 SQIVND (reference sequence). This CDR3 is CASGGGGYGYTF. The CDR3 DNA reads as TGTGCCAGTGGAGGGGGCGGCTATGGCTACACCTTC.

The chain combines TRBV4-3 with TRBJ1-4; D unclear. Germline lookup yields CDR1 LGHNA and CDR2 YSLEER. V was clipped by 2 bases and J by 6 bases, with 10 bases between them. This CDR3 region has 14 residues. CDR3 loop: CASSQFNGDEKLFF. CDR3 DNA sequence: TGCGCCAGCAGCCAATTTAACGGGGATGAAAAACTGTTTTTT.

The chain is built from TRBV11-3 and TRBJ2-3; maybe TRBD2 (6 bases). V was trimmed by 1 base and J by 6 bases, leaving 11 bases between them. Germline CDR1 and CDR2: SGHNT and YENEEA. The CDR3 runs to 14 residues. In DNA, the CDR3 is TGTGCCAGCAGCTTAGGGAGCGGGTTCGATACGCAGTATTTT. This codes for CASSLGSGFDTQYF. The whole variable domain, remainder taken from reference TRBV11-3 and TRBJ2-3, is EAGVVQSPRYKIIEKKQPVAFWCNPISGHNTLYWYLQNLGQGPELLIRYENEEAVDDSQLPKDRFSAERLKGVDSTLKIQPAELGDSAVYLCASSLGSGFDTQYFGPGTRLTVL.

This chain uses TRBV19 with TRBJ2-4; perhaps TRBD1 as D (5 bases). Between the trimmed V and J ends, which lost 1 base and 8 bases, there was a span of 12 bases. Germline V gene lookup returns CDR1 LNHDA and CDR2 SQIVND (reference sequence). CDR3 length: 14 amino acids. The CDR3 reads CASSIAGHPYIQYF. The CDR3 DNA follows: TGTGCCAGTAGTATAGCTGGACACCCATACATTCAGTACTTC.

The chain is built from TRBV30 and TRBJ2-7; 11 bases line up with TRBD2. Germline CDR1 and CDR2: GTSNPN and SVGIG (reference sequence). V lost 1 base, J lost 7 bases, and 12 bases stayed unmatched. There are 16 residues in the CDR3. CDR3 in amino acids: CAWSGASGGPEREQYF. As DNA, the CDR3 is TGTGCCTGGAGTGGGGCTAGCGGGGGGCCCGAAAGGGAGCAGTACTTC.

This chain uses TRBV7-2 with TRBJ1-5, with D perhaps matching TRBD1 (6 bases). Trimming shortened V by 3 bases and J by 5 bases, and 14 bases separated the two germline ends. CDR3 length equals 15 residues. CDR1 and CDR2 from the germline V gene are SGHTA and FQGNSA. CDR3 amino acids: CASSFQGLEYQPQHF. Here the CDR3 DNA reads TGTGCCAGCAGCTTTCAGGGGCTAGAGTATCAGCCCCAGCATTTT.

The chain is built from TRBV23-1 and TRBJ2-5, with 8 nucleotides matching TRBD2. TRBV23-1 is treated as an ORF (open reading frame) with a function not yet certain. After removal of 4 bases from V and 3 bases from J, the junction contained 10 bases not matched to a gene. CDR3 length: 16 amino acids. CDR3 sequence (DNA): TGCGCCAGCAGTCCCTCCCAGCGGGAGAGGAAAGAGACCCAGTACTTC. This translates into CASSPSQRERKETQYF.

The chain is built from TRBV2 and TRBJ2-5, with TRBD1 matching over 10 bases. J lost 1 base, V lost 4 bases, and 3 bases had no gene match. The CDR3 is 15 residues long. Germline CDR1 is SNHLY and CDR2 is FYNNEI. The CDR3 loop is CASSVGTGVQETQYF. DNA of the CDR3: TGTGCCAGCAGTGTCGGGACAGGGGTCCAAGAGACCCAGTACTTC.

The chain recombines TRBV5-1 with TRBJ2-3; 10 nucleotides line up with TRBD2. Germline values: CDR1 SGHRS, CDR2 YFSETQ. With V trimmed by 1 base and J by 4 bases, 6 bases remained unmatched. The CDR3 is made up of 16 amino acids. The CDR3 protein is CASSLKASGSSDTQYF. In DNA, the CDR3 is TGCGCCAGCAGCTTGAAAGCTAGCGGGAGTTCAGATACGCAGTATTTT.

The rearrangement links TRBV18 to TRBJ2-1, with 11 bases matching TRBD2. V was pared by 5 bases and J by 3 bases, with 0 bases of the junction left unmatched. Germline values: CDR1 KGHSH, CDR2 LQKENI. The CDR3 has 14 amino acids. CDR3 coding DNA: TGTGCCAGCTCAACTAGCGGGGGCTACAATGAGCAGTTCTTC. This codes for CASSTSGGYNEQFF.

The chain recombines TRBV28 with TRBJ2-5; the D is unclear. In germline, CDR1 is MDHEN, CDR2 SYDVKM. Trimming stripped 7 bases from V and 4 bases from J, with 13 bases between. The CDR3 totals 13 residues. The CDR3: CASIPSGAETQYF. The DNA for the CDR3 is TGTGCCAGCATCCCATCAGGCGCAGAGACCCAGTACTTC. Full variable domain (missing parts from reference TRBV28 and TRBJ2-5): DVKVTQSSRYLVKRTGEKVFLECVQDMDHENMFWYRQDPGLGLRLIYFSYDVKMKEKGDIPEGYSVSREKKERFSLILESASTNQTSMYLCASIPSGAETQYFGPGTRLLVL.